This T cell receptor (beta chain) appears in the sequencing data of a study of tumor-infiltrating lymphocytes in oesophageal squamous cell carcinoma. Germline-derived CDR1 and CDR2 are KGHSH and LQKENI. The CDR3 spans 17 residues. The ends were cut back, 3 bases at V and 0 bases at J, with 17 bases in the middle. Each CDR3 protein gets one entry after TCRdb re-called the PCR reads with MiXCR. Of roughly 20,000 distinct CDR3 sequences listed, around 38% are singletons. The source is a male donor with esophageal squamous cell carcinoma. The sequenced sample was normal esophageal tissue next to the tumor. J is TRBJ2-5 and V is TRBV18; TRBD1 might be the D (6 bases). CDR3 region: CASSPGQPEGYQETQYF. CDR3 in DNA: TGTGCCAGCTCACCCGGACAGCCAGAGGGGTACCAAGAGACCCAGTACTTC.